This T cell receptor (beta chain) came from a study of post-analysis software for immune sequencing data. cDNA libraries of TCR beta carried unique molecular identifiers. TCRdb ran MiXCR on the PCR reads and lists one entry per CDR3 protein. The profile shows some 800,000 distinct CDR3 sequences, about 45% of them singletons. On this clonotype itself: Its antigen remains unidentified.

Findings and caveats of the study: Comparison with controls showed significantly lower normalized Chao1 diversity in multiple sclerosis patients. Patients carried a handful of TRBV segments more frequently than controls did, and TRBV5-6, TRBV5-1 and TRBV20-1 were among them.

The CDR3 has 12 residues. The V and J ends lost 6 bases and 8 bases respectively, with 14 bases between them. Germline V lookup: CDR1 DFQATT, CDR2 SNEGSKA (reference sequence). The rearrangement links TRBV20-1 to TRBJ2-1, with D perhaps TRBD2 (5 bases). Sequencing used blood. The clonotype originates from a girl aged 10-17 years with multiple sclerosis. For the CDR3, the DNA is TGCAGTGCCGGGGTGTCCTGGGATGAGCAGTTCTTC. Protein sequence: CSAGVSWDEQFF.